The rows below give T cell receptor beta chains drawn from one sample of a study of cytomegalovirus exposure and HLA in healthy donors. The assay was immunoSEQ multiplex PCR, and TCRdb's table has in-frame clones only and misses some. The table shows more than 90,000 clones, with roughly 80% occurring only once. Material for sequencing was PBMCs. These TCRs come from a man in his forties or fifties in good health and CMV-seropositive. The conserved cysteine and the conserved F or W are not part of the CDR3 here.

TRBV15 | ATSRDLRLGSQPQH
TRBV5-6 | ASSLGSSGANVLT
TRBV13 | ASRPGTVNTGELF
TRBV25-1 | ASSESPAAQY
TRBV2 | ASAGQTISYNSPLH
TRBV21-1 | ASSTPERDRGRGSTEAF
TRBV30 | AWTGGSGNTIY
TRBV2 | ASSPDRYQETQY
TRBV7-2 | ASSPGQTNTEAF
TRBV19 | ASSIDKRKLNTEAF
TRBV6-5 | ASSYESLALSYEQY
TRBV6-4 | ASNEGASTYEQY
TRBV5-1 | ASSLYREGRDNEQF
TRBV5-1 | ASSPGTGTDTQY
TRBV6-6 | ASSPLGQGARPLH
TRBV7-2 | ASSSGVTGQNSYNEQF
TRBV19 | ASSIAHRGESTEAF
TRBV5-1 | ASSLGPTGELF
TRBV23-1 | ASIDPAQGEYPMRTEAF
TRBV5-6 | ASSLSGRGNEKLF